Listed here are 11 T cell receptor beta chains from one sample, sequenced in a study of beta chain features in type 1 diabetes. Expressed TCRB transcripts were sequenced because the isolated RNA had all been reverse transcribed beforehand. Generated by immunoSEQ multiplex PCR, the TCRdb table keeps only in-frame clones and is missing some. The sample includes 450,000 to 550,000 clones, about 29% seen only once; the top ten take around 0.065%. The material sequenced was naive CD4+ T cells from blood. The receptors were gathered from a man aged 18 to 30 in good health.

The J gene is TRBJ2-7, the V gene TRBV7-8; D tentatively reads TRBD1 or TRBD2 (5 bases each). Trimming cost V 6 bases and J 5 bases, with 14 bases left between them. Looked up from germline, CDR1 is SGHVS and CDR2 is FQNEAQ. The length of the CDR3 is 13 residues. In DNA form, the CDR3 reads TGTGCCAGCAGGGAGACGTGGGGGAACGAGCAGTACTTC. Translating it yields CASRETWGNEQYF.

In regard to this clone: This same CDR3 is encoded by further DNA sequences in the sample. The CDR3 loop is CSVAGAGELFF. DNA for the CDR3: TGCAGCGTTGCAGGAGCCGGGGAGCTGTTTTTT. V and J are TRBV29-1 and TRBJ2-2, with D unresolved. The CDR3 consists of 11 residues. In germline, CDR1 is SQVTM, CDR2 ANQGSEA. V shed 4 bases and J shed 6 bases, with 6 bases lying between them.

This clone was detected a few times. V is TRBV7-2 and J is TRBJ2-1; D may be TRBD1 or TRBD2 (5 bases each). Germline V gives CDR1 SGHTA, CDR2 FQGNSA. V lost 4 bases and J lost 0, with 10 bases in between. The CDR3 consists of 15 residues. The CDR3 nucleotides read TGTGCCAGCAGCTCGGGACCGAGCTCCTACAATGAGCAGTTCTTC. It is translated as CASSSGPSSYNEQFF.

As to this clone: The same CDR3 can be traced to other DNA sequences in this sample. This sequence joins TRBV13 and TRBJ1-1; TRBD1 aligns across 10 bases. The germline V gene has CDR1 PRHDT and CDR2 FYEKMQ (reference sequence). The CDR3 has 14 residues. Losses at the gene ends were 5 bases for V and 1 base for J; bases not matched to a gene: 1. Written as DNA, the CDR3 is TGTGCCAGCAGCAGGGACAGGGGGAACACTGAAGCTTTCTTT. This sequence encodes CASSRDRGNTEAFF.

The rearrangement links TRBV6-5 to TRBJ2-6; unclear D gene. The CDR3 spans 14 residues. Per germline, CDR1 MNHEY and CDR2 SVGAGI. Trimming took 4 bases from V and 1 from J, leaving 5 bases between them. The CDR3 sequence: CASSSLSGANVLTF. The DNA of the CDR3 is TGTGCCAGCAGTTCCCTGTCTGGGGCCAACGTCCTGACTTTC.

The chain carries TRBV29-1 and TRBJ2-7, with TRBD2 identical over 8 bases. The CDR3 contains 12 residues. With V trimmed by 4 bases and J by 3 bases, 2 bases remained unmatched. Germline V lookup: CDR1 SQVTM, CDR2 ANQGSEA. CDR3 in amino acids: CSVAAGGYEQYF. The CDR3 DNA sequence: TGCAGCGTTGCTGCGGGAGGCTACGAGCAGTACTTC.

Only a few counts were recorded for this clone. The gene calls are TRBV30 and TRBJ1-2; no reliable D call. Trimming left V 2 bases short and J 3 bases short, with 10 bases between. In germline, CDR1 is GTSNPN, CDR2 SVGIG (reference sequence). The CDR3 contains 13 residues. CDR3 region: CAWSPGLYYGYTF. In DNA, the CDR3 is TGTGCCTGGAGTCCCGGACTCTACTATGGCTACACCTTC.

This clone has just a few counts. The genes are TRBV30 and TRBJ2-1; D remains unclear. Looked up from germline, CDR1 is GTSNPN and CDR2 is SVGIG (reference sequence). CDR3 size: 14 residues. Trimming shortened V by 4 bases and J by 0 bases, and 10 bases separated the two germline ends. CDR3 protein: CAWTRSSSYNEQFF. The CDR3 bases are TGTGCCTGGACCCGCTCGAGCTCCTACAATGAGCAGTTCTTC.

This clone was counted a few times. The chain uses TRBV23-1 and TRBJ2-5; tentatively, D is TRBD1 (5 bases). TRBV23-1 is designated an ORF whose function remains uncertain. Trimming removed 6 bases at V and 0 bases at J, with 11 bases between. The CDR3 length is 14 residues. CDR3 coding DNA: TGCGCCAGCAGGGACATGGGGTACCAAGAGACCCAGTACTTC. This sequence encodes CASRDMGYQETQYF.

J is TRBJ2-7 and V is TRBV29-1; D remains ambiguous. CDR1 is SQVTM and CDR2 is ANQGSEA in the germline V gene. The V end lost 4 bases, the J end lost 2 bases, and 12 bases lay between the germline ends. The CDR3 is made up of 13 amino acids. The chain's CDR3 is CSVARRAAYEQYF. The CDR3 nucleotides read TGCAGCGTTGCACGCCGGGCCGCCTACGAGCAGTACTTC.

The genes are TRBV30 and TRBJ1-2, with no clear D. The V end was cut by 4 bases, the J end by 2 bases, with 8 bases between. This CDR3 has 12 residues. Germline V CDR1 and CDR2: GTSNPN, SVGIG (reference sequence). The CDR3 here is CAWTTENYGYTF. CDR3 DNA sequence: TGTGCCTGGACCACAGAAAACTATGGCTACACCTTC.